This T cell receptor (beta chain) was identified during a study of blood T cell repertoires in COVID-19. Study-level information: Samples representing acute and convalescent COVID-19 were sourced from the United States, Italy and Spain. The cDNA or gDNA used as material had been derived from T cells, B-cell-depleted T cells, or PBMCs.

Germline CDR1 and CDR2: SGHRS and YFSETQ. V lost 2 bases and J lost 2, with 11 bases in between. The CDR3 runs to 15 residues. In the study's own analysis: Reference gene primer amplification gave nucleated cell count estimates. The repertoire was sequenced with immunoSEQ multiplex PCR; TCRdb's copy has only in-frame clones and lacks some. That table supplies the V and J calls and clone size; D and trimming were determined from the DNA. The sample has about 120,000 clones, 85% to 90% seen once. The clonotype originates from a woman aged 45-60 years with acute or convalescent COVID-19. The genes are TRBV5-1 and TRBJ2-1, with D possibly matching TRBD2 (6 bases). The material sequenced was peripheral blood. The CDR3 sequence is CASSLNLAAYNEQFF. DNA for the CDR3: TGCGCCAGCAGCTTAAACTTAGCGGCCTACAATGAGCAGTTCTTC.